This T cell receptor (beta chain) was profiled in a study of blood T cells in healthy people across ages. This CDR3 is built from 15 residues. Germline values: CDR1 SGHDT, CDR2 YYEEEE. Trimming left V 0 bases short and J 0 bases short, with 10 bases between. The second PCR ran about 6 to 11 cycles with a sample-barcoded 5' primer and J-beta primers. Each single sample gave us at least 2.5 million CDR3-containing paired-end reads. TCRdb reprocessed the 5' RACE reads with MiXCR, giving one entry per CDR3 protein. The sample includes about 1.8 million distinct CDR3 sequences, 49% of them seen just once. The receptor's source is a woman between 40 and 50 years old in good health. Sequenced input: blood. The chain is built from TRBV5-6 and TRBJ2-7; D gene ambiguous. This chain's CDR3 is CASSLAQTTSYEQYF. The DNA for the CDR3 is TGTGCCAGCAGCTTGGCCCAGACAACCTCCTACGAGCAGTACTTC.